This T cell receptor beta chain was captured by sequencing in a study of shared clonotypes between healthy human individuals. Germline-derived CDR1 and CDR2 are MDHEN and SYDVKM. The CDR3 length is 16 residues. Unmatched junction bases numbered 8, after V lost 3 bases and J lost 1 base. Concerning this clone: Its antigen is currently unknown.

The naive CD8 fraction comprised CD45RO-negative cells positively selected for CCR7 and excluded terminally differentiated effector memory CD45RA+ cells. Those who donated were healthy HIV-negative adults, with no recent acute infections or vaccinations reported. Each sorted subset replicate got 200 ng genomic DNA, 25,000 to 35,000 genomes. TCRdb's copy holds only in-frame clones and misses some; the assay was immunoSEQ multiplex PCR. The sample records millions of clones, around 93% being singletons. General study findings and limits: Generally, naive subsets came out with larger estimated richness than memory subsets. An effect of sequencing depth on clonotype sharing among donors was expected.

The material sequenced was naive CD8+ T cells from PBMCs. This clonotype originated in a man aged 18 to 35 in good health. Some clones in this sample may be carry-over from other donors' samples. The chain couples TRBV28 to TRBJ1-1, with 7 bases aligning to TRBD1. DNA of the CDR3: TGTGCCAGCAGTTTGGACAGGCGAATGGGGAACACTGAAGCTTTCTTT. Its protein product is CASSLDRRMGNTEAFF.